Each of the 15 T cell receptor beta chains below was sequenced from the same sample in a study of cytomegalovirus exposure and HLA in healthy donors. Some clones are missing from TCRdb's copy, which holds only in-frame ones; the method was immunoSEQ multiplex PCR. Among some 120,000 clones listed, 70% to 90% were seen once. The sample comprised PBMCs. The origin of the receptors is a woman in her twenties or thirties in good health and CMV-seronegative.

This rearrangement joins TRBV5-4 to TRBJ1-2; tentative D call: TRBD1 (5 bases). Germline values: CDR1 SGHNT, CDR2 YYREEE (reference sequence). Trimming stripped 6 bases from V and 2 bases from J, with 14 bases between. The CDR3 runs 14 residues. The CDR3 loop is CASIDGHRNYGYTF. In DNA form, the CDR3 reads TGTGCCAGCATCGATGGACACCGAAACTATGGCTACACCTTC.

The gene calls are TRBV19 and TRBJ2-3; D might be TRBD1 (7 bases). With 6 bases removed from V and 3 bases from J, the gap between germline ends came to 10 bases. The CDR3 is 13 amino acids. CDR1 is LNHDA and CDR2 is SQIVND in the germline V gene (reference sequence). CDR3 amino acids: CASRSGGTDTQYF. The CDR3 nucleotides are TGTGCCAGTAGATCAGGGGGGACAGATACGCAGTATTTT.

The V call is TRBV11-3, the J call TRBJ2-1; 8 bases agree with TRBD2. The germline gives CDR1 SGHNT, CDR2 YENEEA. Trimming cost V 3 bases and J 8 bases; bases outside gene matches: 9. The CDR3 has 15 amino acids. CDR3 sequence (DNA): TGTGCCAGCAGCTTGGGCGGGGGGCGAGTCTATGAGCAGTTCTTC. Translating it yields CASSLGGGRVYEQFF.

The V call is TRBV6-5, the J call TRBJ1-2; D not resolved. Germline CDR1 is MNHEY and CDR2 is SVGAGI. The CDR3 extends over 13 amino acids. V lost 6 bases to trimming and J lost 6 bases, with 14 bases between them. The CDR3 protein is CASRPLPVDGYTF. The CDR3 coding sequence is TGTGCCAGCAGGCCTCTCCCGGTGGATGGCTACACCTTC.

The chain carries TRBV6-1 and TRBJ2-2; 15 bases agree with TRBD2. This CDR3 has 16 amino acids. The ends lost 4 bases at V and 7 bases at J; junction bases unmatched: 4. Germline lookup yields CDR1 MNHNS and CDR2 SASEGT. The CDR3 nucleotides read TGTGCCAGCAGTGGGACTAGCGGGGGGGCAGGCGGGGAGCTGTTTTTT. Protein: CASSGTSGGAGGELFF.

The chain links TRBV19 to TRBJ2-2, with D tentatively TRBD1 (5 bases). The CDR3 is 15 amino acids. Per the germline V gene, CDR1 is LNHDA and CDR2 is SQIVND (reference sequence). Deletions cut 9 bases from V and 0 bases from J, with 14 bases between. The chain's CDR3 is CASKVTDANTGELFF. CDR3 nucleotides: TGTGCCAGCAAGGTGACAGACGCGAACACCGGGGAGCTGTTTTTT.

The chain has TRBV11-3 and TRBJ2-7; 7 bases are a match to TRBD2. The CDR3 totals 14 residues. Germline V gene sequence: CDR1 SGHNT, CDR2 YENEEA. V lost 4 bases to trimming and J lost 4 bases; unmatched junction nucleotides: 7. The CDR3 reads CASSSGGKAYEQYF. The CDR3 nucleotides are TGTGCCAGCAGCTCCGGGGGGAAAGCTTACGAGCAGTACTTC.

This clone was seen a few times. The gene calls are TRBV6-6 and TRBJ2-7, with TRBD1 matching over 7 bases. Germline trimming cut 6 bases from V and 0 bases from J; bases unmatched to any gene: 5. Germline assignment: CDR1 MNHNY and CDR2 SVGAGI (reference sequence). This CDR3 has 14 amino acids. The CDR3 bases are TGTGCCAGCAGAACAGGGGCCCTCTCCTACGAGCAGTACTTC. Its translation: CASRTGALSYEQYF.

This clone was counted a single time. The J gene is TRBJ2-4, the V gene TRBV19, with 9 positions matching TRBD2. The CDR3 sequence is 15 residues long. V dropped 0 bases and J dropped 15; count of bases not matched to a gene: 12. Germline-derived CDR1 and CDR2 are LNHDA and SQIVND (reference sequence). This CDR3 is CASSIDGGLASLMYF. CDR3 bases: TGTGCCAGTAGTATAGACGGGGGACTAGCCTCATTGATGTACTTC.

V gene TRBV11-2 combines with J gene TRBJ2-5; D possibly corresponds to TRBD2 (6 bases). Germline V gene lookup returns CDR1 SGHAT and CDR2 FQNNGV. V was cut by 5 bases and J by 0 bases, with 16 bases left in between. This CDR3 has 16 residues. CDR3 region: CASSRRDSLYQETQYF. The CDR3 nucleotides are TGTGCCAGCAGCCGAAGGGACTCCCTGTACCAAGAGACCCAGTACTTC.

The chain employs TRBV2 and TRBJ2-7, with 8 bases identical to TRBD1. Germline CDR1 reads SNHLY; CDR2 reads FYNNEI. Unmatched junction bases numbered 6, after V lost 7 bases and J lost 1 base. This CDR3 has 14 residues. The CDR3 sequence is CASIGQGHSYEQYF. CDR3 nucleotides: TGTGCCAGCATTGGACAGGGACATTCCTACGAGCAGTACTTC.

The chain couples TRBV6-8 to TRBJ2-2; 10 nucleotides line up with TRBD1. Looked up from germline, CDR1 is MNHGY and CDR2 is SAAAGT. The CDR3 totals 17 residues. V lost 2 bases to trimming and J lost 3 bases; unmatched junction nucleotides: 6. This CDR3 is CASSYEATGGDTGELFF. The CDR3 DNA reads TGTGCCAGCAGTTACGAGGCGACAGGGGGCGACACCGGGGAGCTGTTTTTT.

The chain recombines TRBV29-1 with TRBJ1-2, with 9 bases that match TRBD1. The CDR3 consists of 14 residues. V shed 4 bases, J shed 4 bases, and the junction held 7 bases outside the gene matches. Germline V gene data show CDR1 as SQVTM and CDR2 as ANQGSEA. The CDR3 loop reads CSVGSDRGTYGYTF. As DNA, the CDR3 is TGCAGCGTTGGTTCAGACAGGGGGACCTATGGCTACACCTTC.

The CDR3 nucleotides read TGTGCCAGCAGTGGACAGATCTATGGCTACACCTTC. Its protein product is CASSGQIYGYTF. The chain links TRBV2 to TRBJ1-2, with D maybe TRBD1 (5 bases). CDR3 length: 12 amino acids. The V gene's germline CDR1 is SNHLY and CDR2 FYNNEI. Deletions cut 4 bases from V and 4 bases from J, with 7 bases between.

As DNA, the CDR3 is TGTGCCAGCTCACCAGGACTAGCGGCTTTAATTAGACACAATGAGCAGTTCTTC. It codes for CASSPGLAALIRHNEQFF. The J gene is TRBJ2-1, the V gene TRBV18, with 10 bases matching TRBD2. With V trimmed by 2 bases and J by 5 bases, 12 bases remained unmatched. From germline, CDR1 is KGHSH and CDR2 LQKENI. CDR3 length equals 18 residues.